This T cell receptor beta chain was retrieved from a study of blood T cell repertoires in COVID-19. CDR1 is SQVTM and CDR2 is ANQGSEA in the germline V gene. J was trimmed by 5 bases and V by 0 bases; bases with no gene match: 9. The length of the CDR3 is 17 residues. Per the original data handling: Cell counts per sample came from amplifying reference gene primers. Only in-frame clones appear in the TCRdb table, and some are missing; sequencing was by immunoSEQ multiplex PCR. V and J calls and clone size follow that table, whereas D and trimming were derived from the DNA. The table records around 130,000 clones, under 95% of them present only once.

Material for sequencing was peripheral blood. The chain recombines TRBV29-1 with TRBJ2-1, with 11 bases that match TRBD2. This sequence originates from a man between 60 and 75 years old with COVID-19, enrolled during active disease. The CDR3 region has the DNA TGCAGCGTTGAAGATCGTAGCGGGAGGGCCAAGGACAATGAGCAGTTCTTC. Amino acid sequence: CSVEDRSGRAKDNEQFF.